What follows describes a single TCR beta chain. The data derive from a study of patients and donors after allogeneic stem cell transplantation. Germline V lookup: CDR1 LNHNV, CDR2 YYDKDF (reference sequence). This CDR3 is 14 amino acids long. Trimming cost V 8 bases and J 9 bases; bases outside gene matches: 7. MiXCR, applied by TCRdb to the RT-PCR reads, yields one record per CDR3 protein. The data hold about 110,000 distinct CDR3 sequences, with 35% observed a single time. Sequences were obtained from blood, either unsorted or a sorted T cell fraction (not recorded which). The chain joins TRBV15 to TRBJ2-1; 13 bases fit TRBD2. This receptor was obtained from a human donor who was either an allogeneic HSCT recipient or a stem cell or donor lymphocyte infusion donor (not recorded which). It is not recorded whose cells these are; they may come from a transplant donor. CDR3 sequence reads: CATSGLAGVVEQFF. The CDR3 nucleotides read TGTGCCACCTCCGGACTAGCGGGAGTCGTTGAGCAGTTCTTC.